In its sample, the clone carrying this T cell receptor (beta chain) was seen once. Participants were aged about 18 to 89 years from 20 to 30 US areas. Participants' own reports of clinical history determined their cohort assignment. Clones were sequenced by immunoSEQ multiplex PCR, and TCRdb holds only the in-frame ones, with some missing. There are roughly 200,000 clones in the sample; roughly 87% occur only once, and approximately 10% lies in the top ten. V was pared by 2 bases and J by 3 bases, with 4 bases of the junction left unmatched. The CDR3 covers 15 residues. CDR1 MGHRA and CDR2 YSYEKL come from the germline V gene. The sample originates from a study of blood T cell repertoires in COVID-19.

Source material: PBMCs or T cells enriched from blood (not recorded which). This sequence was found in a man between 18 and 35 years old with acute COVID-19. The V call is TRBV4-1, the J call TRBJ1-1, with 9 bases identical to TRBD1. The CDR3 nucleotides read TGCGCCAGCAGCCAACTGACAGGGGGGGACACTGAAGCTTTCTTT. It is translated as CASSQLTGGDTEAFF.